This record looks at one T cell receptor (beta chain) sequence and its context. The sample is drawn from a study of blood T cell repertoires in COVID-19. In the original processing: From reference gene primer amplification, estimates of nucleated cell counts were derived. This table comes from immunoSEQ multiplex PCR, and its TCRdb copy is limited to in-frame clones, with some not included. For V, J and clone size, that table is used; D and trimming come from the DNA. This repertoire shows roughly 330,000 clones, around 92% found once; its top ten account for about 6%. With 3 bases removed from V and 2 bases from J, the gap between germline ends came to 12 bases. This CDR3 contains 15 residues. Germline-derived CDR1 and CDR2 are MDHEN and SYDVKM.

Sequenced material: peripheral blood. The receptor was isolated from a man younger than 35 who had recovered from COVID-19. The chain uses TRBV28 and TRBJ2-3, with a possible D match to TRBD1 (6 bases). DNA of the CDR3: TGTGCCAGCAGTTTTTTGACAGGTTCCACAGATACGCAGTATTTT. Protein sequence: CASSFLTGSTDTQYF.